This T cell receptor beta chain appears in the sequencing data of a study of identical twins. Unique molecular identifiers were present on the cDNA, and a universal primer site came from template switching. TCRdb passed the 5' RACE reads through MiXCR, listing each CDR3 protein once. The sample gives roughly 630,000 distinct CDR3 sequences, about 7.1% of which show up once; about 1.5% is in the top ten. The CDR3 length is 15 residues. Germline V gene sequence: CDR1 SEHNR, CDR2 FQNEAQ (reference sequence). J gave up 2 bases and V 2 bases, and 2 bases lay outside the gene matches. Healthy Caucasians made up all donors. These records were also assigned to another study, of yellow fever vaccine responses in identical twins. From that paper: As reported, the vaccine T cell response of twins seemed partly convergent and partly personalized.

The sample consisted of PBMCs. The sequence was obtained from a woman aged 18-35 years in good health. V gene TRBV7-9 combines with J gene TRBJ2-3, with 9 bases aligning to TRBD2. CDR3: CASSLMGLATDTQYF. DNA of the CDR3: TGTGCCAGCAGCTTAATGGGACTAGCCACAGATACGCAGTATTTT.